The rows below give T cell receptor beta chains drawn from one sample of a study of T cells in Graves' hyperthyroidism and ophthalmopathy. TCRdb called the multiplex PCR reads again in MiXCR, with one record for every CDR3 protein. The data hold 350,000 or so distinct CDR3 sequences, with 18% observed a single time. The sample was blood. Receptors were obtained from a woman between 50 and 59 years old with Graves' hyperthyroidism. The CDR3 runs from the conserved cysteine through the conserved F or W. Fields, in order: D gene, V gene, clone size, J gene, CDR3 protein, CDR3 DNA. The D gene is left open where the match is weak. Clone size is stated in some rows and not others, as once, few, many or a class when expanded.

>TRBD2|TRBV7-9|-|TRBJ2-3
CASSSSLADTDTQYF
TGTGCCAGCAGCTCCTCTCTAGCGGACACAGATACGCAGTATTTT
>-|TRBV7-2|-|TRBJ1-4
CASSPAGTPEKLFF
TGTGCCAGCAGCCCCGCCGGGACACCCGAAAAACTGTTTTTT
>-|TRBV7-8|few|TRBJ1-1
CASSTGLPDTEAFF
TGTGCCAGTTCGACGGGACTTCCCGACACTGAAGCTTTCTTT
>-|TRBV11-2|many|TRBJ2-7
CASSLDLLSYEQYF
TGTGCCAGCAGCTTGGATCTACTATCCTACGAGCAGTACTTC
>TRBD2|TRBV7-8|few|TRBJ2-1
CASSTRWGRLQRGLNEQFF
TGTGCCAGCAGCACCCGCTGGGGCCGACTCCAGCGGGGGTTGAATGAGCAGTTCTTC
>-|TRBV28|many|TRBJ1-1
CASREGTTNTEAFF
TGTGCCAGCAGGGAGGGAACAACGAACACTGAAGCTTTCTTT
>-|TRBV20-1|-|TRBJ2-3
CSARDGAGDTQYF
TGCAGTGCTAGAGATGGGGCGGGGGATACGCAGTATTTT
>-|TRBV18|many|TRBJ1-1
CASSPGGFNTEAFF
TGTGCCAGCTCACCGGGGGGTTTCAACACTGAAGCTTTCTTT
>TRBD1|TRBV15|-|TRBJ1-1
CATSRDRGMNTEAFF
TGTGCCACCAGCAGGGACAGGGGAATGAACACTGAAGCTTTCTTT
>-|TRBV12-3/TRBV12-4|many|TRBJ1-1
CASSQGTEAFF
TGTGCCAGCAGTCAAGGTACTGAAGCTTTCTTT
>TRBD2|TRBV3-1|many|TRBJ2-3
CASSPLFSGGGEDTQYF
TGTGCCAGCAGCCCCCTCTTTAGCGGGGGGGGGGAAGATACGCAGTATTTT
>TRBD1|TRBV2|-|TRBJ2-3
CASSITGGHYTDTQYF
TGTGCCAGCAGTATAACAGGGGGCCACTACACAGATACGCAGTATTTT
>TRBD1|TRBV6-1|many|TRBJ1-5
CASSRSGTGRYQPQHF
TGTGCCAGCAGTAGATCCGGGACAGGGAGGTATCAGCCCCAGCATTTT
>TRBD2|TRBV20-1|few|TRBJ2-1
CSARDLGGRSYEQFF
TGCAGTGCTAGAGATCTGGGCGGGAGGTCCTATGAGCAGTTCTTC
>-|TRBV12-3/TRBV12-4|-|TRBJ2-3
CASSLGPGARDTQYF
TGTGCCAGCAGTTTAGGCCCCGGGGCGAGGGATACGCAGTATTTT